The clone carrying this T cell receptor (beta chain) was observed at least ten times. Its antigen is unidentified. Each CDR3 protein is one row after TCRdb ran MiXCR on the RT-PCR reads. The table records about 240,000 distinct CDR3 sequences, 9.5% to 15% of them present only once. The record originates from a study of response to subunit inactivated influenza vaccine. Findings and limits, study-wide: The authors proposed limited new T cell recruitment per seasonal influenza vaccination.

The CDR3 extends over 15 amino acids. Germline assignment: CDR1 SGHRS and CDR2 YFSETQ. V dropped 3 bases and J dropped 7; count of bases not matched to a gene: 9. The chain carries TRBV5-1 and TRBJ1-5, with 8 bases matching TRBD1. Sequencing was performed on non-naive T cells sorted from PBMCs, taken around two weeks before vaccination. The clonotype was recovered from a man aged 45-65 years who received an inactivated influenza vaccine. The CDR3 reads CASSSSATGVQPQHF. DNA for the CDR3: TGCGCCAGCAGCTCCAGCGCGACAGGGGTCCAGCCCCAGCATTTT.